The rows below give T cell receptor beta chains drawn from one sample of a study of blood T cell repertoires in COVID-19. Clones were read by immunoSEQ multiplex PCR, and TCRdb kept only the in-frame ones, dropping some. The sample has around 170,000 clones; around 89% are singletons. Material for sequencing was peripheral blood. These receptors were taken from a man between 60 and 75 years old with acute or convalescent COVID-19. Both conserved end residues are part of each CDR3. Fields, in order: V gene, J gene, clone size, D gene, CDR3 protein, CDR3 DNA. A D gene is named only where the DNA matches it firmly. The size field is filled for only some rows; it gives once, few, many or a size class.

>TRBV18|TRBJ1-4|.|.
CASSKGVATNEKLFF
TGTGCCAGCTCAAAAGGGGTTGCAACTAATGAAAAACTGTTTTTT
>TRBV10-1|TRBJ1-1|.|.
CASSESTGGLTKTEAFF
TGCGCCAGCAGTGAGTCGACTGGCGGACTCACTAAGACTGAAGCTTTCTTT
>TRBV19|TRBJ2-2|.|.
CASSIRGLPGELFF
TGTGCCAGTAGTATTCGGGGACTCCCCGGGGAGCTGTTTTTT
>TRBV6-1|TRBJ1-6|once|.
CASSEDIQTPYNSPLHF
TGTGCCAGCAGTGAAGACATCCAAACACCTTATAATTCACCCCTCCACTTT
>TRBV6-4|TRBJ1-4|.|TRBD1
CASSDPATGLLFF
TGTGCCAGCAGTGACCCAGCGACAGGGTTACTGTTTTTT
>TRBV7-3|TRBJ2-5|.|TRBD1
CASSSTGTGGKTQYF
TGTGCCAGCAGCTCGACCGGGACAGGGGGAAAGACCCAGTACTTC
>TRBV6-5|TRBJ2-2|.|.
CATQGGTGELFF
TGTGCCACGCAGGGTGGCACCGGGGAGCTGTTTTTT
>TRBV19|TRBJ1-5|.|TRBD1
CASLQGSQSVGQPQHF
TGTGCCAGTTTACAGGGGTCCCAATCGGTCGGTCAGCCCCAGCATTTT
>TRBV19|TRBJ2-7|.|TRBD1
CASSPLTGAEQYF
TGTGCCAGTAGTCCTCTGACAGGGGCCGAGCAGTACTTC
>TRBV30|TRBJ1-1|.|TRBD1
CAWSGIQGGTEAFF
TGTGCCTGGAGTGGAATACAGGGGGGCACTGAAGCTTTCTTT
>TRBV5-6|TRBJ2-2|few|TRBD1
CASSPDRANTGELFF
TGTGCCAGCAGCCCCGACAGGGCGAACACCGGGGAGCTGTTTTTT
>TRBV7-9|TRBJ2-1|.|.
CAIPLTYNEQFF
TGTGCCATCCCCTTAACCTACAATGAGCAGTTCTTC
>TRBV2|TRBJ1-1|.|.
CASSENRPRGTEAFF
TGTGCCAGCAGTGAAAACAGACCCCGGGGCACTGAAGCTTTCTTT
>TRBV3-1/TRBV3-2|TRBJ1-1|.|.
CASTPLGGVRAFF
TGTGCCAGCACCCCCCTGGGGGGGGTTAGAGCTTTCTTT
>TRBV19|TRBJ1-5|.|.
CASSMAASNQPRHF
TGTGCCAGTAGTATGGCGGCTAGCAATCAGCCCCGGCATTTT